The 8 T cell receptor beta chains below were found in one sample sequenced in a study of T cell repertoires in cytomegalovirus infection. These receptors have no identified antigens. TCRdb processed the reads anew with MiXCR; each CDR3 protein has one entry. The sample contains under 90,000 distinct CDR3 sequences, approximately 45% of which appear only once. The source was CD8+ T cells from cultured PBMCs, collected from culture after CMV antigen stimulation. These receptors came from a human donor in good health (CMV status not recorded). Some clones in this sample may be carry-over from other donors' samples.

This rearrangement joins TRBV11-2 to TRBJ1-1, with 7 bases fitting TRBD1. V was clipped by 7 bases and J by 8 bases; unmatched bases: 10. In germline, CDR1 is SGHAT, CDR2 FQNNGV. CDR3 length equals 13 residues. CDR3 protein: CASNGGGQIEAFF. The CDR3 DNA reads as TGTGCCAGCAATGGGGGGGGACAGATAGAAGCTTTCTTT.

This sequence joins TRBV4-1 and TRBJ1-1, with no clear D. The CDR3 covers 16 residues. Germline CDR1 reads MGHRA; CDR2 reads YSYEKL. Trimming took 6 bases from V and 0 from J, leaving 17 bases between them. The CDR3 is CASSRLPPGLNTEAFF. The CDR3 DNA sequence: TGCGCCAGCAGTCGATTACCCCCAGGACTGAACACTGAAGCTTTCTTT.

This clonotype was seen a few times. The V call is TRBV6-1, the J call TRBJ2-7; D is possibly TRBD2 (5 bases). CDR1 and CDR2 (germline): MNHNS, SASEGT. Trimming stripped 1 base from V and 1 base from J, with 14 bases between. This CDR3 region has 16 residues. The CDR3 protein is CASSEEGGLVSYEQYF. As DNA, the CDR3 is TGTGCCAGCAGTGAAGAAGGTGGACTCGTTTCCTACGAGCAGTACTTC.

This clonotype was seen a handful of times. CDR3 region: CASSAKTSGGTDTQYF. In DNA, the CDR3 is TGTGCCAGCAGCGCAAAGACTAGCGGGGGCACAGATACGCAGTATTTT. V gene TRBV9 combines with J gene TRBJ2-3, with 11 positions matching TRBD2. This CDR3 is 16 amino acids long. Germline V gene lookup returns CDR1 SGDLS and CDR2 YYNGEE. V was clipped by 3 bases and J by 1 base; unmatched bases: 4.

This clonotype was picked up a small number of times. The chain links TRBV6-1 to TRBJ2-2; D might be TRBD1 or TRBD2, each matching 5 bases. Germline V CDR1 and CDR2: MNHNS, SASEGT. The CDR3 extends over 12 amino acids. The V and J ends lost 7 bases and 7 bases respectively, with 10 bases between them. CDR3 region: CASKGTGGELFF. In DNA, the CDR3 is TGTGCCAGCAAGGGGACGGGCGGGGAGCTGTTTTTT.

The CDR3 loop is CSAVGFATNEKLFF. The CDR3 nucleotides are TGCAGTGCTGTCGGATTTGCAACTAATGAAAAACTGTTTTTT. The chain employs TRBV20-1 and TRBJ1-4; no firm D call. CDR1 and CDR2 (germline): DFQATT, SNEGSKA (reference sequence). The CDR3 contains 14 residues. V gave up 5 bases and J gave up 0 bases, with 10 bases separating them.

The genes are TRBV27 and TRBJ2-5; 12 bases fit TRBD2. The J segment lost 1 base and the V segment lost 6 bases, leaving 9 bases of the junction unmatched. Germline lookup yields CDR1 MNHEY and CDR2 SMNVEV (reference sequence). This CDR3 is 17 amino acids long. Written as DNA, the CDR3 is TGTGCCAGCAGCACCGGACTAGCGGGAAGCTCCCAAGAGACCCAGTACTTC. Residues: CASSTGLAGSSQETQYF.

The table lists this clonotype with a few counts. The gene calls are TRBV28 and TRBJ1-3, with D perhaps matching TRBD1 (6 bases). The CDR3 sequence is 16 residues long. Germline CDR1 is MDHEN and CDR2 is SYDVKM. V was shortened by 7 bases and J by 1 base, with 17 bases between the two germline ends. The CDR3 sequence: CASTKRGAASGNTIYF. As DNA, the CDR3 is TGTGCCAGCACCAAACGGGGGGCGGCATCTGGAAACACCATATATTTT. The variable domain in full, completed from reference TRBV28 and TRBJ1-3, reads DVKVTQSSRYLVKRTGEKVFLECVQDMDHENMFWYRQDPGLGLRLIYFSYDVKMKEKGDIPEGYSVSREKKERFSLILESASTNQTSMYLCASTKRGAASGNTIYFGEGSWLTVV.